The next 19 T cell receptor beta chains were all read from a single sample in a study of cytomegalovirus exposure and HLA in healthy donors. The primer mix had 60 Vbeta and 13 Jbeta primers. Here immunoSEQ multiplex PCR was the method, and the copy in TCRdb shows in-frame clones only, minus some. The repertoire holds approximately 160,000 clones, with roughly 79% as singletons. Sequencing used PBMCs. These receptors were collected from a middle-aged woman in good health and CMV-seropositive.

The genes are TRBV2 and TRBJ2-2, with D perhaps matching TRBD2 (6 bases). Deletions cut 8 bases from V and 4 bases from J, with 14 bases between. The CDR3 is 14 residues long. Germline V gene lookup returns CDR1 SNHLY and CDR2 FYNNEI. Written as DNA, the CDR3 is TGTGCCAGCTTCGGAGGGGAGAGCACCGGGGAGCTGTTTTTT. This encodes CASFGGESTGELFF.

The rearrangement uses TRBV4-3 and TRBJ2-4, with 10 bases matching TRBD2. The ends lost 0 bases at V and 0 bases at J; junction bases unmatched: 11. The germline gives CDR1 LGHNA, CDR2 YSLEER. The CDR3 runs 20 residues. This chain's CDR3 is CASSQERGAGGPRAKNIQYF. CDR3 nucleotides: TGCGCCAGCAGCCAAGAACGGGGAGCGGGGGGGCCGCGAGCCAAAAACATTCAGTACTTC.

The V call is TRBV18, the J call TRBJ2-3, with 7 bases that match TRBD1. Unmatched junction bases numbered 8, after V lost 3 bases and J lost 2 bases. This CDR3 spans 16 amino acids. Germline assignment: CDR1 KGHSH and CDR2 LQKENI. This CDR3 reads CASSPGLGGFTDTQYF. CDR3 nucleotide sequence: TGTGCCAGCTCACCGGGATTAGGGGGCTTCACAGATACGCAGTATTTT. Based on the CDR3 plus reference TRBV18 and TRBJ2-3, the full variable domain is NAGVMQNPRHLVRRRGQEARLRCSPMKGHSHVYWYRQLPEEGLKFMVYLQKENIIDESGMPKERFSAEFPKEGPSILRIQQVVRGDSAAYFCASSPGLGGFTDTQYFGPGTRLTVL.

The chain employs TRBV15 and TRBJ2-5; TRBD1 agrees at 8 bases. Trimming removed 5 bases from V and 5 bases from J; junction bases left unmatched: 10. This CDR3 contains 15 residues. The germline gives CDR1 LNHNV, CDR2 YYDKDF (reference sequence). CDR3 region: CATSGLRTGTETQYF. CDR3 DNA sequence: TGTGCCACCAGCGGGTTACGGACAGGGACGGAGACCCAGTACTTC.

As to this clone: One junction end disagrees with the germline gene, perhaps due to a read error. The rearrangement joins TRBV27 to TRBJ2-5, with 13 bases aligning to TRBD2. The CDR3 is 13 residues long. From germline, CDR1 is MNHEY and CDR2 SMNVEV (reference sequence). In DNA form, the CDR3 reads TGTGCCGGCAGGAGGACTAGCGGGGGTTGGCAGTACTTC. It encodes CAGRRTSGGWQYF.

Details on this clone: Sequence at one end of the junction differs from germline and may be a read error. The V and J genes are TRBV5-1 and TRBJ2-1; D possibly corresponds to TRBD2 (5 bases). Germline V CDR1 and CDR2: SGHRS, YFSETQ. The CDR3 is made up of 14 amino acids. In nucleotides, the CDR3 is TGCGCCAGCAGCTTGACCGGGGTCTACAATAAGCAGTTCTTC. Its protein product is CASSLTGVYNKQFF.

The chain has TRBV27 and TRBJ2-6, with TRBD1 matching over 8 bases. Germline CDR1 is MNHEY and CDR2 is SMNVEV (reference sequence). The CDR3 has 19 amino acids. Trimming cost V 0 bases and J 0 bases; bases outside gene matches: 7. The DNA for the CDR3 is TGTGCCAGCAGTTTATCTGGACAGGGAGCTCACTCTGGGGCCAACGTCCTGACTTTC. Translating it yields CASSLSGQGAHSGANVLTF.

Here the CDR3 reads CASSFGVMIEQYF. CDR3 sequence (DNA): TGTGCCAGCAGCTTCGGGGTCATGATAGAGCAGTACTTC. The chain links TRBV13 to TRBJ2-7, with D perhaps TRBD2 (5 bases). The germline CDR1 and CDR2 sequences are PRHDT and FYEKMQ (reference sequence). This CDR3 has 13 residues. Trimming removed 3 bases from V and 7 bases from J, with 13 bases in between. The full variable domain, with the rest looked up from reference TRBV13 and TRBJ2-7, is AAGVIQSPRHLIKEKRETATLKCYPIPRHDTVYWYQQGPGQDPQFLISFYEKMQSDKGSIPDRFSAQQFSDYHSELNMSSLELGDSALYFCASSFGVMIEQYFGPGTRLTVT.

The sample holds one count of this clone. This rearrangement joins TRBV9 to TRBJ1-5; TRBD1 is a possible D gene (5 bases). Germline values: CDR1 SGDLS, CDR2 YYNGEE. The V gene lost 3 bases and the J gene lost 0 bases, with 10 bases spanning the gap. This CDR3 is built from 15 residues. The DNA of the CDR3 is TGTGCCAGCAGCGCCGACAGTTATAGCAATCAGCCCCAGCATTTT. It encodes CASSADSYSNQPQHF.

There are a few counts of this clone. This chain joins TRBV4-2 and TRBJ2-5; D remains unclear. Germline values: CDR1 LGHNA, CDR2 YNFKEQ. The CDR3 has 14 amino acids. Trimming took 4 bases from V and 1 from J, leaving 10 bases between them. This CDR3 reads CASSPTNFQETQYF. The CDR3 DNA reads TGTGCCAGCAGCCCAACTAACTTCCAAGAGACCCAGTACTTC.

This sequence joins TRBV7-2 and TRBJ2-3; TRBD2 is a possible D gene (6 bases). The germline V gene encodes CDR1 SGHTA and CDR2 FQGNSA. The CDR3 is 12 residues long. Deletions cut 7 bases from V and 5 bases from J, with 10 bases between. The CDR3 DNA reads TGTGCCAGCAAACTGGGGGGAGATACGCAGTATTTT. Protein sequence: CASKLGGDTQYF.

The chain couples TRBV9 to TRBJ2-2; tentatively, D is TRBD2 (5 bases). Germline CDR1 SGDLS, CDR2 YYNGEE. The CDR3 runs 16 residues. Trimming removed 4 bases from V and 1 base from J, with 14 bases in between. CDR3 sequence: CASSPGVGLNTGELFF. DNA of the CDR3: TGTGCCAGCAGCCCCGGGGTGGGCCTGAACACCGGGGAGCTGTTTTTT.

The chain joins TRBV28 to TRBJ2-2; a possible D gene is TRBD1 (6 bases). The V end lost 8 bases, the J end lost 1 base, and 11 bases lay between the germline ends. The germline V gene encodes CDR1 MDHEN and CDR2 SYDVKM. The CDR3 runs to 14 residues. CDR3 amino acids: CASFDRKNTGELFF. The CDR3, as DNA: TGTGCCAGCTTCGACAGGAAGAACACCGGGGAGCTGTTTTTT.

This chain joins TRBV7-9 and TRBJ1-1, with TRBD1 identical over 7 bases. CDR1 is SEHNR and CDR2 is FQNEAQ in the germline V gene (reference sequence). The CDR3 loop spans 13 amino acids. Unmatched junction bases numbered 8, after V lost 10 bases and J lost 3 bases. The CDR3 sequence is CAIVRGIDTEAFF. The CDR3 region has the DNA TGTGCCATCGTCAGGGGGATTGACACTGAAGCTTTCTTT.

V gene TRBV5-8 combines with J gene TRBJ1-2; TRBD1 aligns across 8 bases. The germline V gene encodes CDR1 SGHTS and CDR2 YDEGEE. J was trimmed by 3 bases and V by 4 bases; bases with no gene match: 14. The CDR3 has 17 residues. The CDR3 DNA reads TGTGCCAGCAGCCGGAGACCTACAGGGGGGAATGACTATGGCTACACCTTC. Amino acids: CASSRRPTGGNDYGYTF.

This clone was seen a handful of times. Other DNA sequences within the sample encode an identical CDR3. This chain uses TRBV20-1 with TRBJ2-5; D not certain. Trimming removed 6 bases from V and 0 bases from J, with 5 bases in between. Germline CDR1 reads DFQATT; CDR2 reads SNEGSKA (reference sequence). This CDR3 contains 11 residues. This CDR3 reads CSAQNQETQYF. The CDR3 DNA reads as TGCAGTGCGCAGAACCAAGAGACCCAGTACTTC.

This clone was seen a few times. This sequence joins TRBV9 and TRBJ1-1; D possibly corresponds to TRBD1 (5 bases). Germline loops: CDR1 SGDLS, CDR2 YYNGEE. With 4 bases removed from V and 3 bases from J, the gap between germline ends came to 28 bases. This CDR3 contains 19 residues. The CDR3 sequence is CASSRVLAGYGFIDTEAFF. The CDR3, as DNA: TGTGCCAGCAGCCGAGTATTAGCAGGGTATGGATTCATAGACACTGAAGCTTTCTTT.

This rearrangement joins TRBV11-1 to TRBJ2-7; D possibly corresponds to TRBD2 (6 bases). The CDR3 consists of 17 residues. CDR1 SGHAT and CDR2 FQDESV come from the germline V gene (reference sequence). Trimming left V 0 bases short and J 0 bases short, with 15 bases between. The CDR3 spells CASSLARGASNSYEQYF. Written as DNA, the CDR3 is TGTGCCAGCAGCTTAGCGCGCGGGGCGTCGAACTCCTACGAGCAGTACTTC.

The chain's CDR3 is CASSSALQGSTDTQYF. CDR3 coding DNA: TGTGCCAGCAGCTCCGCCCTACAGGGAAGCACAGATACGCAGTATTTT. The V call is TRBV11-1, the J call TRBJ2-3; the D gene is possibly TRBD1 (6 bases). Per the germline V gene, CDR1 is SGHAT and CDR2 is FQDESV (reference sequence). The CDR3 runs to 16 residues. Deletions cut 4 bases from V and 0 bases from J, with 14 bases between.